The present entry profiles one T cell receptor (beta chain) with its context. This record belongs to a study of blood T cell repertoires in COVID-19. Study context: The origin of the acute and convalescent COVID-19 samples was the United States, Italy and Spain. PBMCs, B-cell-depleted T cells, or T cells were the source of the cDNA or gDNA that made up the material.

How the authors handled the data: Amplification from reference gene primers served as the basis for estimated nucleated cell counts. TCRdb's copy holds only in-frame clones and misses some; the assay was immunoSEQ multiplex PCR. Clonal size and the V and J genes are those of that table, whereas D and trimming came from the DNA. The data contain roughly 150,000 clones, 80% of them singletons. After removal of 4 bases from V and 2 bases from J, the junction contained 3 bases not matched to a gene. Germline lookup yields CDR1 MDHEN and CDR2 SYDVKM. The CDR3 consists of 14 residues. This TCR came from a man between 60 and 75 years old with acute or convalescent COVID-19. This chain joins TRBV28 and TRBJ1-1; the match to TRBD1 covers 8 bases. The specimen sequenced was peripheral blood. CDR3 in DNA: TGTGCCAGCAGTTCCGGACAGGGCAACACTGAAGCTTTCTTT. Translated: CASSSGQGNTEAFF.